The 5 T cell receptor beta chains below all came from one sample that was sequenced in a study of blood T cell repertoires in COVID-19. TCRdb's copy holds only in-frame clones and misses some; the assay was immunoSEQ multiplex PCR. The sample contains some 370,000 clones, 87% of which appear only once. Specimen: peripheral blood. These receptors came from a woman aged 25 to 39 with COVID-19, enrolled during active disease.

The V call is TRBV15, the J call TRBJ2-5; 7 bases map to TRBD1. The CDR3 sequence is 17 residues long. The germline V gene encodes CDR1 LNHNV and CDR2 YYDKDF (reference sequence). After removal of 1 base from V and 3 bases from J, the junction contained 11 bases not matched to a gene. The CDR3 is CATSRAGLAGGEETQYF. CDR3 bases: TGTGCCACCAGCAGAGCGGGGCTGGCAGGGGGTGAAGAGACCCAGTACTTC.

V is TRBV6-5 and J is TRBJ2-3, with TRBD2 identical over 7 bases. The V gene's germline CDR1 is MNHEY and CDR2 SVGAGI. The J segment lost 3 bases and the V segment lost 0 bases, leaving 6 bases of the junction unmatched. The CDR3 loop spans 16 amino acids. CDR3: CASSYSLGGGTDTQYF. The CDR3, as DNA: TGTGCCAGCAGTTACTCGCTTGGGGGGGGTACAGATACGCAGTATTTT.

The chain uses TRBV19 and TRBJ2-3, with D perhaps matching TRBD2 (6 bases). Trimming left V 9 bases short and J 8 bases short, with 9 bases between. There are 10 residues in the CDR3. Germline V gives CDR1 LNHDA, CDR2 SQIVND (reference sequence). CDR3 sequence reads: CARAEGTQYF. CDR3 bases: TGTGCCAGGGCGGAGGGTACGCAGTATTTT.

The CDR3 DNA reads as TGTGCCAGCAGCTTGGCTAGTACCTACGAGCAGTACTTC. It translates to CASSLASTYEQYF. The chain has TRBV5-5 and TRBJ2-7; D ambiguous. Between the trimmed V and J ends, which lost 0 bases and 2 bases, there was a span of 6 bases. CDR3 length: 13 residues. Per the germline V gene, CDR1 is SGHKS and CDR2 is YYEKEE (reference sequence).

This sequence joins TRBV10-3 and TRBJ1-6, with D perhaps matching TRBD1 (5 bases). The V gene's germline CDR1 is ENHRY and CDR2 SYGVKD. This CDR3 comprises 16 residues. The V end lost 0 bases, the J end lost 10 bases, and 16 bases lay between the germline ends. Written as DNA, the CDR3 is TGTGCCATCAGTGAGTCCGGGGGGGGTTCTTGGTCACCCCTCCACTTT. This translates into CAISESGGGSWSPLHF.